The text below deals with one T cell receptor beta chain. The germline CDR1 and CDR2 sequences are SGHAT and FQNNGV. CDR3 size: 16 residues. With 5 bases removed from V and 6 bases from J, the gap between germline ends came to 17 bases. Sequenced by immunoSEQ multiplex PCR; TCRdb stores in-frame clones only, minus some. The top ten clones hold 3.6% of a sample with roughly 130,000 clones, roughly 95% of them seen once. The record originates from a study of control samples from healthy donors and cancer patients. The sequenced sample was blood. The receptor comes from a man aged 30 to 45 in good health. V usage is TRBV11-2 and J usage is TRBJ1-6; D is unclear. Here the CDR3 reads CASSPSRGRGNSPLHF. CDR3 coding DNA: TGTGCCAGCAGCCCCTCCCGAGGGCGAGGTAATTCACCCCTCCACTTT.